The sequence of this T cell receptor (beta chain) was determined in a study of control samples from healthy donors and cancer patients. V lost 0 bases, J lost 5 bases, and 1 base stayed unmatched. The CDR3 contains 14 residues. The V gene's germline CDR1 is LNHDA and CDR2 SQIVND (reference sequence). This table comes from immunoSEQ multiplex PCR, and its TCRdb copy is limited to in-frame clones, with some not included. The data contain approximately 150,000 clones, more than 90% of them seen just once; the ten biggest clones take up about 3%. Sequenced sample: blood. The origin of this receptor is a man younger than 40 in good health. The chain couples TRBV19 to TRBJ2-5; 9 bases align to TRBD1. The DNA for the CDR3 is TGTGCCAGTAGTATAGATGGGACAGGGGAGACCCAGTACTTC. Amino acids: CASSIDGTGETQYF.